This T cell receptor (beta chain) was identified in a study of CD8+ T cells in alopecia areata. Treatment specified: oral pan-JAK inhibitor, 5-10 mg twice daily. This clone was seen a few times. Reverse transcription of extracted RNA yielded cDNA, which provided the sequencing template. The table came from immunoSEQ multiplex PCR; TCRdb's copy has only in-frame clones and leaves some out. This table has fewer than 110,000 clones, 85% to 90% appearing once. Germline-derived CDR1 and CDR2 are SQVTM and ANQGSEA. V was pared by 7 bases and J by 1 base, with 8 bases between. CDR3 length: 11 amino acids. The sequence was obtained from a human donor with alopecia areata. Sequenced material: CD8+ T cells sorted from blood, taken between weeks 30 and 35, from a patient treated with tofacitinib. The chain recombines TRBV29-1 with TRBJ2-7; TRBD1 might be the D (6 bases). Here the CDR3 reads CSATGSYEQYF. In nucleotides, the CDR3 is TGCAGCGCTACAGGGTCCTACGAGCAGTACTTC.